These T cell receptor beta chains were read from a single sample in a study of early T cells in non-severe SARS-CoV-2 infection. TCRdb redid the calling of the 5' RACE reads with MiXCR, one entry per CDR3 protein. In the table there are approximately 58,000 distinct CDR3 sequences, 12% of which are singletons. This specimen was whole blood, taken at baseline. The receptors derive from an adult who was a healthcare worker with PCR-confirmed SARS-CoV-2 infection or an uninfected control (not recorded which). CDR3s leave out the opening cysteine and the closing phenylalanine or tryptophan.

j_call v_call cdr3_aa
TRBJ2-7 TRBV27 ASSKIQGEEQYEQY
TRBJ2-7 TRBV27 ASRGLTSGSYEQY
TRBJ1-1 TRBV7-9 ASSSSMNTEAF
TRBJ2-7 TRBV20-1 SASVMNEQY
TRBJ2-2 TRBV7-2 ASRGGRTGELF
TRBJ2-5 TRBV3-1 ASSQRDREETQY
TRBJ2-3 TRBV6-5 ASSYSGLAGLIPTDTQY
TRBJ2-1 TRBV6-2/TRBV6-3 ASSAHSSGRANEQF
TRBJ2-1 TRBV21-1 ASSRETTLSYNEQF
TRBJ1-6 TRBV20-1 SANSGRVYSPLH
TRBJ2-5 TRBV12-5 ASGPNRGLGETQY
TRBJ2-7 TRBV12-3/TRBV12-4 ASSRPGTGSYEQY
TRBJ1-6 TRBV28 ASSPYGSYGSPLH
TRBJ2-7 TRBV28 ATTGVYAYEQY
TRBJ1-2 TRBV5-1 ASTSDYGYT
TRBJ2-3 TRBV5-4 ASSLGAGQRTDTQY
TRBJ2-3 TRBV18 ASSPPHVTDTQY
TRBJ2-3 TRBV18 ASSPPGLADTDTQY
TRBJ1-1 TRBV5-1 ASSPGTGEAF
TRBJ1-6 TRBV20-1 SAYRNNSPLH
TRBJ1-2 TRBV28 ASSLDRNYGYT
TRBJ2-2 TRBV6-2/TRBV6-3 ASSPLQGAIGELF
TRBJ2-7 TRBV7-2 ASSLGGRGMSSYEQY
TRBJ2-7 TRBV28 ASSELAGVVYEQY
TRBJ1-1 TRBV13 ASQTGGLNTEAF
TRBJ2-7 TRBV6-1 ASSEAGTGNYEQY
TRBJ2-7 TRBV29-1 SVPQGGDSSYEQY
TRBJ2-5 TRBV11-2 ASSSTGIQETQY
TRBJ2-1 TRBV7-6 ASSFGAVKPNNEQF
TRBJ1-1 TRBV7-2 ASSLTAIPTEAF
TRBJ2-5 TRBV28 ASSQGQETQY
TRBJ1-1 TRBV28 ASSYPGRGRGTEAF
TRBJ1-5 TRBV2 ASRQGMGNQPQH
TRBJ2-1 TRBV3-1 ASSHGSRDGNEQF
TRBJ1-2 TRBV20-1 SAPTWDGYT
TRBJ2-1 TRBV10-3 AISDRDNEQF
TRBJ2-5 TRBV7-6 ASRGQGMRETQY
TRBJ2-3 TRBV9 ASSEGAGVGWTDTQY
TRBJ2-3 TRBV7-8 ASSLDSLGGVTQY
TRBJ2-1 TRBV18 ASSPGLAGGLNEQF
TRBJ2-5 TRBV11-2 ASSPATGQETQY
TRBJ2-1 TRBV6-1 ASNSAGAGHNEQF
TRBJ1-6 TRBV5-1 ASSLETGGNSPLH
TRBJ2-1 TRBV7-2 ASSLVAGDYNEQF
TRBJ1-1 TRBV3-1 ASSRQDTEAF
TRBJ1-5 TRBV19 ASNLRQGGNQPQH
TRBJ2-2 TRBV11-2 ASSLNIGTGELF
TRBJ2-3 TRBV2 ASSDRLAGVDTQY
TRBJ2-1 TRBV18 ASSPPMFPSGNEQF
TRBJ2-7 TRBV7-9 ASSLGQTPTRLDEQY
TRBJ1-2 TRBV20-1 SAREDPGQGSGYT
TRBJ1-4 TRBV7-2 ASSSQGGRNEKLF
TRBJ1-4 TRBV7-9 ASSRETTNEKLF
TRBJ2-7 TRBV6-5 ASGEGQSSYEQY
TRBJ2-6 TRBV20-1 SARGDRTGANVLT
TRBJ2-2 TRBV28 ASSPIAAGELF